The subject of this entry is one T cell receptor beta chain. This sample was included in a study of T cell changes during pregnancy in multiple sclerosis. Using immunoSEQ multiplex PCR, the repertoire was profiled, and TCRdb retains in-frame clones only, with some absent. Seen here are around 70,000 clones, 90% to 95% observed once, and the top ten hold approximately 2.1%. CDR3 size: 16 residues. Trimming took 6 bases from V and 5 from J; bases not matched to a gene: 12. Looked up from germline, CDR1 is KGHSH and CDR2 is LQKENI. The receptor comes from a female donor in good health, enrolled as a control in a pregnancy study. The chain joins TRBV18 to TRBJ1-4; 7 nucleotides match TRBD1. The sample here was peripheral blood, taken in the second trimester of pregnancy. CDR3 nucleotides: TGTGCCAGCTCCCAGCGAGTGGCAGGGGGGAATGAAAAACTGTTTTTT. It encodes CASSQRVAGGNEKLFF.